A single sample is the source of the 6 T cell receptor beta chains below, sequenced in a study of shared clonotypes between healthy human individuals. Sequencing was performed with immunoSEQ multiplex PCR; in TCRdb, only in-frame clones are kept and a portion is missing. Of about 1 million clones listed, about three quarters were seen once; the top ten hold roughly 1.4%. Sequencing used memory CD4+ T cells sorted from blood. Stated subset: CD45RA-negative fraction. Source of these receptors: a young man in good health.

The V and J genes are TRBV18 and TRBJ1-5; unclear D gene. The CDR3 covers 13 residues. Germline V gene sequence: CDR1 KGHSH, CDR2 LQKENI. The germline V and J ends were trimmed by 5 bases and 8 bases, with 13 bases remaining between them. The DNA for the CDR3 is TGTGCCAGCTCATCTGACCGGTCGGAGCCCCAGCATTTT. Its protein is CASSSDRSEPQHF.

Of note for this clone: The same CDR3 is also encoded by other DNA sequences in this sample. This chain connects TRBV29-1 to TRBJ2-5, with a possible D match to TRBD2 (6 bases). Trimming shortened V by 5 bases and J by 2 bases, and 9 bases separated the two germline ends. The CDR3 contains 12 residues. CDR1 and CDR2 from the germline V gene are SQVTM and ANQGSEA. The CDR3 DNA is TGCAGCGTTAGGAGGGGTCAAGAGACCCAGTACTTC. Translating it yields CSVRRGQETQYF.

The V call is TRBV6-1, the J call TRBJ1-1; 7 nucleotides align to TRBD1. CDR1 is MNHNS, CDR2 SASEGT, per germline. The CDR3 sequence is 17 residues long. V was pared by 4 bases and J by 4 bases, with 15 bases of the junction left unmatched. The CDR3: CASSGSDRPRRRTEAFF. The CDR3 nucleotides are TGTGCCAGCAGTGGATCGGACAGGCCACGGAGACGCACTGAAGCTTTCTTT.

The V and J genes are TRBV7-2 and TRBJ2-7, with D possibly TRBD2 on 5 matching bases. The ends were cut back, 6 bases at V and 5 bases at J, with 14 bases in the middle. Germline CDR1 and CDR2: SGHTA and FQGNSA. CDR3 length: 13 amino acids. In DNA, the CDR3 is TGTGCCAGCAGTCCCGGGGAGCCCCACGAGCAGTACTTC. It specifies CASSPGEPHEQYF.

This clone occurred once. The chain links TRBV11-2 to TRBJ2-7, with TRBD1 identical over 9 bases. The J segment lost 3 bases and the V segment lost 6 bases, leaving 3 bases of the junction unmatched. This CDR3 is built from 13 residues. The germline gives CDR1 SGHAT, CDR2 FQNNGV. The DNA of the CDR3 is TGTGCCAGCAGGGGACAGGGAGGCTACGAGCAGTACTTC. This codes for CASRGQGGYEQYF.

On this clone itself: One end of the junction fails to match germline, which may point to a read error. The chain carries TRBV10-2 and TRBJ1-4, with 7 bases matching TRBD1. Looked up from germline, CDR1 is WSHSY and CDR2 is SAAADI. This CDR3 spans 13 amino acids. The CDR3 nucleotides read TGCGCCAGCAGTGGGGACAGCGCCTATCCATCCCATTTT. Encoded protein: CASSGDSAYPSHF.